The present T cell receptor (beta chain) was sequenced within a study of T-cell reconstitution after alpha-beta-depleted transplantation in children. Construction of the TCRbeta library involved unique molecular identifiers. From the PCR reads, TCRdb called clonotypes with MiXCR, one entry per CDR3 protein. The profile shows 130,000 or so distinct CDR3 sequences, about 9.9% of them singletons. The germline V gene encodes CDR1 SGHTA and CDR2 FQGNSA. The CDR3 runs 16 residues. Trimming left V 4 bases short and J 0 bases short, with 14 bases between. This receptor was identified in a girl in the first two years of life who had a stem cell transplant for combined immunodeficiency, so the T cells may come from the graft donor. The sequencing here drew on PBMCs, mostly from graft donor cells, taken 180 days after TCRalphabeta/CD19-depleted stem cell transplant. This sequence joins TRBV7-2 and TRBJ2-3; a weak D match, TRBD2 (6 bases). The CDR3, as DNA: TGTGCCAGCAGCTATTTAGCGGATTCTAGCACAGATACGCAGTATTTT. It is translated as CASSYLADSSTDTQYF.